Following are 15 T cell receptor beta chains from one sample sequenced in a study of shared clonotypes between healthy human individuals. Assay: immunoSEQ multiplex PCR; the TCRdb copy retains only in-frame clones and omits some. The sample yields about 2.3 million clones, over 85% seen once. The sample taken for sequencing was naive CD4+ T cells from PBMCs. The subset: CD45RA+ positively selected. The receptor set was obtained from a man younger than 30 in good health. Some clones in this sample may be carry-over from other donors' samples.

The CDR3 nucleotides are TGTGCCAGCAGCTTTAGCGGACTAGAGACAGATACGCAGTATTTT. Amino acid sequence: CASSFSGLETDTQYF. This rearrangement joins TRBV7-9 to TRBJ2-3; 7 bases are shared with TRBD2. Losses at the gene ends were 3 bases for V and 3 bases for J; bases not matched to a gene: 6. Germline CDR1 reads SEHNR; CDR2 reads FQNEAQ (reference sequence). The CDR3 is 15 amino acids.

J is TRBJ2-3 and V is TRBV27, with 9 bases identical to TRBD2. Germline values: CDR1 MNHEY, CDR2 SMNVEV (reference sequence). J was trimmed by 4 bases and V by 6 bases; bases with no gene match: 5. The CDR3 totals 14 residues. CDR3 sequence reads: CASRVAGAPDTQYF. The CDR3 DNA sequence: TGTGCCAGCAGAGTAGCGGGGGCACCAGATACGCAGTATTTT.

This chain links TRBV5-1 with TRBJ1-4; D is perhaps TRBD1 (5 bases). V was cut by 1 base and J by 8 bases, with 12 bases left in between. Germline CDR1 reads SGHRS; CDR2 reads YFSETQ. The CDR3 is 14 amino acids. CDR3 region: CASSLQGGSEKLFF. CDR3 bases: TGCGCCAGCAGCTTGCAGGGAGGGAGCGAAAAACTGTTTTTT.

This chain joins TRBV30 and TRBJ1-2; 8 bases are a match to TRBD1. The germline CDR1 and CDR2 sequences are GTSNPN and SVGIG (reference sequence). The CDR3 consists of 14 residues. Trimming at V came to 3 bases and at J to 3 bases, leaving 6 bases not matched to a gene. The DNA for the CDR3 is TGTGCCTGGAGGGGACAGGCCGGAGACTATGGCTACACCTTC. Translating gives CAWRGQAGDYGYTF.

The CDR3 DNA follows: TGTGCCAGCAGCCATGCAGGGGGAATTGAAGCTTTCTTT. Translating it yields CASSHAGGIEAFF. This chain uses TRBV7-8 with TRBJ1-1, with 7 bases identical to TRBD1. Germline values: CDR1 SGHVS, CDR2 FQNEAQ. The CDR3 is 13 amino acids. V shed 5 bases and J 7 bases; nucleotides not matched to a gene: 7.

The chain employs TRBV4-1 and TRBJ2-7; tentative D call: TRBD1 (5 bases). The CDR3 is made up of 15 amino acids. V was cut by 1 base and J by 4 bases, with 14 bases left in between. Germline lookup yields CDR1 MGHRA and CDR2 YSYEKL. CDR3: CASSQVGGAGYEQYF. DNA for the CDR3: TGCGCCAGCAGCCAAGTTGGTGGGGCCGGGTACGAGCAGTACTTC.

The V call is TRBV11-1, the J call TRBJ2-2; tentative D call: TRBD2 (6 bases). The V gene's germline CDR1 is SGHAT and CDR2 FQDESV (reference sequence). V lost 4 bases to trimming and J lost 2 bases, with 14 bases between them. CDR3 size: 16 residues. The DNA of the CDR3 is TGTGCCAGCAGCTCCGGGGGACCCTCCAACACCGGGGAGCTGTTTTTT. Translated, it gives CASSSGGPSNTGELFF. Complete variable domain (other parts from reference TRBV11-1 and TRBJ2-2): EAEVAQSPRYKITEKSQAVAFWCDPISGHATLYWYRQILGQGPELLVQFQDESVVDDSQLPKDRFSAERLKGVDSTLKIQPAELGDSAMYLCASSSGGPSNTGELFFGEGSRLTVL.

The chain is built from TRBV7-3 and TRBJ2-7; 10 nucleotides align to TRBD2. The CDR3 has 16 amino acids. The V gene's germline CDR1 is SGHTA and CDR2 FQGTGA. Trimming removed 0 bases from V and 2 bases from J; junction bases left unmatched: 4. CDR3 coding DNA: TGTGCCAGCAGCTTAACGGCCAGCGGGAGGGCCTACGAGCAGTACTTC. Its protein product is CASSLTASGRAYEQYF.

The CDR3 bases are TGTGCCAGCAGCCAGGACAGGGGGGGCCCCGAAGCTTTCTTT. Protein sequence: CASSQDRGGPEAFF. The chain couples TRBV5-4 to TRBJ1-1; 10 bases match TRBD1. This CDR3 has 14 amino acids. The V gene end was trimmed by 4 bases and the J gene end by 8 bases; junction bases not matched to a gene: 8. The germline V gene has CDR1 SGHNT and CDR2 YYREEE (reference sequence).

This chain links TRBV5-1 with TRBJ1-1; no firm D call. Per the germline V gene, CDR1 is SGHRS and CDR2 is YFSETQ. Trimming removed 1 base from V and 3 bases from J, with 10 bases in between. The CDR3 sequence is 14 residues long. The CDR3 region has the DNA TGCGCCAGCAGCTTGTTCCTTGAGGACACTGAAGCTTTCTTT. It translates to CASSLFLEDTEAFF.

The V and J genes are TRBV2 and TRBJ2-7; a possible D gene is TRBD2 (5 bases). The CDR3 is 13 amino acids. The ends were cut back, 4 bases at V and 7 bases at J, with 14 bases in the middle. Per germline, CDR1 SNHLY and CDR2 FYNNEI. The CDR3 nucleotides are TGTGCCAGCAGTGGATTTCCGAGCGGTGAGCAGTACTTC. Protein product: CASSGFPSGEQYF.

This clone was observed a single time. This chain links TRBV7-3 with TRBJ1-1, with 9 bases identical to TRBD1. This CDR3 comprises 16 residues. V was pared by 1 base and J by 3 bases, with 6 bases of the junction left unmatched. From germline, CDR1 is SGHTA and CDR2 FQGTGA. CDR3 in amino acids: CASSLRGTGKDTEAFF. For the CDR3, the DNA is TGTGCCAGCAGCTTAAGAGGGACAGGGAAGGACACTGAAGCTTTCTTT.

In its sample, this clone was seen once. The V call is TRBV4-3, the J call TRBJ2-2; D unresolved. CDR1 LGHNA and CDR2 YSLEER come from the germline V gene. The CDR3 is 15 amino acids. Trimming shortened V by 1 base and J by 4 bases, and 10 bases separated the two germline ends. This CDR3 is CASSQGNSRTGELFF. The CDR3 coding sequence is TGCGCCAGCAGCCAAGGCAACAGTCGCACCGGGGAGCTGTTTTTT.

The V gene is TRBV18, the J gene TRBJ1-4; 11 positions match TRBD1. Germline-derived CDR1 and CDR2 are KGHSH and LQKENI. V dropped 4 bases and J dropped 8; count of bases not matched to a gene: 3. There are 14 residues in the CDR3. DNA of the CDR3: TGTGCCAGCTCACAGGGACAGGGGGAAGAAAAACTGTTTTTT. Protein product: CASSQGQGEEKLFF.

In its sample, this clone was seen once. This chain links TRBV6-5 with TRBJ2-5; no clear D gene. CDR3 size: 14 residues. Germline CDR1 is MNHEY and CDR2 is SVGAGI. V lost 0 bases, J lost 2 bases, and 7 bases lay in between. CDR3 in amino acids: CASSYSDGQETQYF. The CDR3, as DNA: TGTGCCAGCAGTTACTCTGACGGACAAGAGACCCAGTACTTC.